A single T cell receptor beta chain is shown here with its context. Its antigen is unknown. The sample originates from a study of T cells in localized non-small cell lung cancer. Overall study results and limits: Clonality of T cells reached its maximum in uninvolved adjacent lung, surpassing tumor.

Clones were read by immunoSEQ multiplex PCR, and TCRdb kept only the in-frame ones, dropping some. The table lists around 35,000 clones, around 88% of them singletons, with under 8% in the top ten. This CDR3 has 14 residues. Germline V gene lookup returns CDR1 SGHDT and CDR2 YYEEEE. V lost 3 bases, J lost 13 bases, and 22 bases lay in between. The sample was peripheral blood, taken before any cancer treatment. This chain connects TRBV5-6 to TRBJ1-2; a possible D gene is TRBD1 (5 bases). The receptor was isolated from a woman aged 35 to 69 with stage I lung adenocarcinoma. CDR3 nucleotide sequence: TGTGCCAGCAGCTCCCCCACCGACTCAGGGACGGGCACCTTC. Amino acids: CASSSPTDSGTGTF.